This TCR beta chain originates from a study of beta chain features in type 1 diabetes. The table lists this clone with a few counts. Its matching antigen is unknown. Study conclusions and caveats: Among patients with Type 1 diabetes, TCRB CDR3s were moderately but significantly shorter in every one of the four CD4+ subsets.

The CDR3 consists of 15 residues. V lost 5 bases, J lost 6 bases, and 17 bases lay in between. Germline V lookup: CDR1 MNHEY, CDR2 SVGAGI. The authors reverse transcribed all of the isolated RNA, so sequencing captured expressed TCRB transcripts. Only in-frame clones appear in the TCRdb table, and some are missing; sequencing was by immunoSEQ multiplex PCR. The table shows 250,000 to 300,000 clones, with roughly an eighth occurring only once. This rearrangement joins TRBV6-5 to TRBJ2-1; unclear D gene. This sequence originates from a man aged 25-45 years with type 1 diabetes. Sequenced sample: naive CD4+ T cells from blood. CDR3 sequence: CASSAVWSPLNEQFF. The CDR3 coding sequence is TGTGCCAGCAGTGCGGTGTGGTCGCCCCTCAATGAGCAGTTCTTC.